This T cell receptor beta chain was captured by sequencing in a study of T cell responses to AZD1222 COVID-19 vaccine. Points on this clone: Its antigen remains unknown.

V lost 5 bases and J lost 2; bases outside the gene matches: 3. The CDR3 has 14 residues. CDR1 and CDR2 from the germline V gene are SNHLY and FYNNEI. Only in-frame clones appear in the TCRdb table, and some are missing; sequencing was by immunoSEQ multiplex PCR. The sample gives 96,000 or so clones, 75% to 90% of which show up once; 26% is in the top ten. Study-wide results and limits: The span of vaccine-associated CD4 TCRs extended across spike, with dominance at 160-218 and 743-854. Two AZD1222 administrations were followed by greater Spike-specific TCR breadth and depth. Repertoires in all cases were sampled only once the peak T cell response had passed.

This receptor was obtained from an adult in good health. This material consisted of peripheral blood, taken on day 0 of AZD1222 vaccination. The V and J genes are TRBV2 and TRBJ2-5; 9 bases agree with TRBD2. CDR3 coding DNA: TGTGCCAGCAGTAAAGGACTAGCGCAAGAGACCCAGTACTTC. Its translation: CASSKGLAQETQYF. The full variable domain, with the rest looked up from reference TRBV2 and TRBJ2-5, is EPEVTQTPSHQVTQMGQEVILRCVPISNHLYFYWYRQILGQKVEFLVSFYNNEISEKSEIFDDQFSVERPDGSNFTLKIRSTKLEDSAMYFCASSKGLAQETQYFGPGTRLLVL.